A selection of T cell receptor beta chains follows, all from one sample in a study of blood T cell repertoires in COVID-19. TCRdb's copy holds only in-frame clones and misses some; the assay was immunoSEQ multiplex PCR. The table records about 140,000 clones, about 82% of them present only once. Sequences were obtained from peripheral blood. The origin of the receptors is a woman older than 75 with active or convalescent COVID-19. The conserved cysteine and the conserved F or W are not part of the CDR3 here.

12	TRBV19	ASSKGHSLGEQY
10	TRBV19	ASSRDLYGYT
13	TRBV18	ASSPPGQGQETQY
13	TRBV5-6	ASSPWGNSNQPQH
12	TRBV7-2	ASSSRVWESEQY
14	TRBV18	ASSPLKAGNTGELF
14	TRBV6-1	ASSETMGGFNEKLF
11	TRBV29-1	SVGGSTTDTQY
13	TRBV12-5	ASGLAGSGGETQY
12	TRBV6-6	ASRHPDNYYGYT
13	TRBV30	AWSVGGGIRTEAF
12	TRBV9	ASSPGAGLYEQY
11	TRBV6-5	ASRKQGGQKLF
13	TRBV4-2	ASSQDQGGGNTIY
15	TRBV18	ASSLGLAGGLDNEQF
13	TRBV3-1/TRBV3-2	ASSQDYRGTDTQY
14	TRBV7-9	ASSLGNTGGGQPQH
13	TRBV28	ASTSSGTAGWVQY
14	TRBV7-6	ASSPTRTGSTGELF
11	TRBV30	AWSDYQGSEQY
12	TRBV10-2	ASSDQGKPGELF
9	TRBV6-2/TRBV6-3	ASSVNTGQF
13	TRBV4-3	ASSQMADGGEKLF
13	TRBV6-4	ASRLAGASTDTQY
12	TRBV19	ASSDRVPNQPQH
11	TRBV10-3	AISYYSNQPQH
12	TRBV6-5	ASIGQARDSPLH
12	TRBV5-1	ASNPPGSQETQY
12	TRBV7-3	ASSLSAGSYEQY
17	TRBV10-3	AISESTSGGRVNTDTQY
13	TRBV28	ASSIGTGPHYGYT
7	TRBV19	ASFLGYT
10	TRBV30	AWRQGYYGYT
12	TRBV5-8	ASSLGTGVRGYT
15	TRBV3-1/TRBV3-2	ASSREAAGTGNTEAF
13	TRBV5-4	ASSRMGDIAPEQY
17	TRBV7-8	ASSGQVGEGGAVTGELF
11	TRBV7-3	ASSLSMNTEAF
13	TRBV19	ASTRRDSVNQPQH
12	TRBV6-6	ASRTGRGTGELF
11	TRBV6-5	ASRKTSGGSQY
14	TRBV5-1	ASSGRVKQFYNEQF
13	TRBV2	ASSDILAGSSEQY
14	TRBV7-3	ASRPAGLANTGELF
12	TRBV7-2	ASSLGFNRGEQF
13	TRBV7-2	ASSLSQGGLGEQY
11	TRBV9	ASSVGPGDEQF
11	TRBV29-1	SVSLNSGNTIY
13	TRBV5-1	ASSWGTGGTDTQY
13	TRBV30	AWSVGTGNNQPQH
12	TRBV14	ASSPGTGAGEQY
12	TRBV7-8	ASSRTGVGNTIY
10	TRBV19	ASTGSPYEQY
12	TRBV5-4	ASSLGGDTGELF